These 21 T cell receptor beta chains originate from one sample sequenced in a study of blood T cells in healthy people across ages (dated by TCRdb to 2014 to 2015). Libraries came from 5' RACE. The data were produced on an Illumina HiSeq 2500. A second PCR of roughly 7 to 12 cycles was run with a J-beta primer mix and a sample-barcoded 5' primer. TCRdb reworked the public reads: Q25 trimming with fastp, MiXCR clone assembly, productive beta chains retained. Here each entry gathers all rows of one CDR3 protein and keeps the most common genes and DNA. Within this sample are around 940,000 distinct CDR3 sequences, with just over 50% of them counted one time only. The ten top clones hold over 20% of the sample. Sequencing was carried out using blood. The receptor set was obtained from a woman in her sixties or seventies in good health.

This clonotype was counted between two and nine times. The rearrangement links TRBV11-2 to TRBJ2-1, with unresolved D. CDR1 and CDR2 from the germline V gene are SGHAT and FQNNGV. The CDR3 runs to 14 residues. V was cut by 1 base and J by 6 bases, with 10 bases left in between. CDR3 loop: CASSLGYSLNEQFF. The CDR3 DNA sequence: TGTGCCAGCAGCTTAGGTTACTCCCTCAATGAGCAGTTCTTC.

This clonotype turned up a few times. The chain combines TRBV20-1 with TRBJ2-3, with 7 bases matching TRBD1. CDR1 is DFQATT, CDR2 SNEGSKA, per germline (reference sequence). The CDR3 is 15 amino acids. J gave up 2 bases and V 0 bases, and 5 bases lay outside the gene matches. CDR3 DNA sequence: TGCAGTGCTAGAGATCATGACAGGGACACAGATACGCAGTATTTT. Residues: CSARDHDRDTDTQYF.

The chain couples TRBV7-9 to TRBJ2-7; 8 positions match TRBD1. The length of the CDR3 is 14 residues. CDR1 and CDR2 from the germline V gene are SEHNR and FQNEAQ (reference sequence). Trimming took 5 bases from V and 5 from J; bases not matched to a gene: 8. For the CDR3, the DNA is TGTGCCAGCAGCATGTTCGGGACAGGAAACGAGCAGTACTTC. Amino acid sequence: CASSMFGTGNEQYF.

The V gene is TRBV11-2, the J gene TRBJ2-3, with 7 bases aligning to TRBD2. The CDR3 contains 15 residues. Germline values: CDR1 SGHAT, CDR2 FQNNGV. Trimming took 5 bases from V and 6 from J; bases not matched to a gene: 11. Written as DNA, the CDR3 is TGTGCCAGCAGCCCCACTAGCGAACGCCCCGATACGCAGTATTTT. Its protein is CASSPTSERPDTQYF.

The CDR3 region is CASSRGQLNEKLFF. CDR3 in DNA: TGTGCCAGCAGCCGGGGACAGCTTAATGAAAAACTGTTTTTT. This chain uses TRBV7-2 with TRBJ1-4, with 7 bases that match TRBD1. CDR1 and CDR2 from the germline V gene are SGHTA and FQGNSA. With 5 bases clipped from V and 4 bases from J, the junction kept 4 bases outside the gene matches. The CDR3 covers 14 residues.

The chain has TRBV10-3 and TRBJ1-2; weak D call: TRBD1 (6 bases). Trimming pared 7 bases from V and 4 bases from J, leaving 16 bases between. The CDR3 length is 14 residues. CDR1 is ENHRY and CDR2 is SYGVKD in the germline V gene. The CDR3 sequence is CAIKVAGVGYGYTF. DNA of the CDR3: TGTGCCATCAAAGTTGCAGGGGTTGGCTATGGCTACACCTTC.

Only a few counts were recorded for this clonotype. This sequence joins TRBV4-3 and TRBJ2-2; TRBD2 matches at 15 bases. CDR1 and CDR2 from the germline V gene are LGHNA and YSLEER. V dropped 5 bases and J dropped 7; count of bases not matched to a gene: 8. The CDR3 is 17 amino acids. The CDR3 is CASSFGTSGGRGGELFF. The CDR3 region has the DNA TGCGCCAGCAGCTTCGGGACTAGCGGGGGGAGGGGCGGGGAGCTGTTTTTT.

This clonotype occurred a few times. The CDR3 loop reads CASSLGRQTSYNEQFF. In DNA form, the CDR3 reads TGCGCCAGCAGCTTGGGCCGACAAACCTCCTACAATGAGCAGTTCTTC. This chain uses TRBV5-1 with TRBJ2-1; D call uncertain. Germline V gives CDR1 SGHRS, CDR2 YFSETQ. The CDR3 is made up of 16 amino acids. Between the trimmed V and J ends, which lost 0 bases and 0 bases, there was a span of 10 bases.

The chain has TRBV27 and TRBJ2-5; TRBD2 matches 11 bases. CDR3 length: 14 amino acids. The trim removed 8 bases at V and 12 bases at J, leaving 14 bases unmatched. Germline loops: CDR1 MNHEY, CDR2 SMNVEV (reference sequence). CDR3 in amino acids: CASSTGTSGTKEYF. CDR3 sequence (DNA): TGTGCCAGCTCAACCGGGACTAGCGGCACGAAGGAGTACTTC.

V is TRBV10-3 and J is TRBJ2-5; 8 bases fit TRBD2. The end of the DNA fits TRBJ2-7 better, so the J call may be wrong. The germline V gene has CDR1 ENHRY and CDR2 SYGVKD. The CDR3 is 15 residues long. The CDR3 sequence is CAISESNSGSLEQYF. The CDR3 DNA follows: TGTGCCATCAGTGAGTCAAACAGCGGGAGCCTCGAGCAGTACTTC.

CDR3 in amino acids: CAIRVSAVETQYF. The CDR3, as DNA: TGTGCCATCAGGGTGAGTGCGGTGGAGACCCAGTACTTC. This chain joins TRBV10-3 and TRBJ2-5; D is unresolved. The CDR3 extends over 13 amino acids. CDR1 and CDR2 (germline): ENHRY, SYGVKD. V was pared by 6 bases and J by 5 bases, with 13 bases between.

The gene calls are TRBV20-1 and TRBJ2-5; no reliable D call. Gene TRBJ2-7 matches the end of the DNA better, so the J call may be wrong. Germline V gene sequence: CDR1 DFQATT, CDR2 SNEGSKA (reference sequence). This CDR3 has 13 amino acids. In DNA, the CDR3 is TGCAGTGCTAGCCGGGCCCGGTTGGTCGAGCAGTACTTC. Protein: CSASRARLVEQYF.

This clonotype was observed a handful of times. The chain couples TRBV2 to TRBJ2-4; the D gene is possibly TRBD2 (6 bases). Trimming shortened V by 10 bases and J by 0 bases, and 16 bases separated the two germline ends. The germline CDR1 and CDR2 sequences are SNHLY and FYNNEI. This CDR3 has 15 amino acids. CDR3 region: CATGPQGLAKNIQYF. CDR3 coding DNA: TGTGCCACCGGGCCCCAGGGACTAGCCAAAAACATTCAGTACTTC.

The CDR3 region is CASSPPVTGGIQYF. The CDR3 region has the DNA TGTGCCAGCAGTCCCCCGGTGACAGGGGGCATTCAGTACTTC. The chain joins TRBV28 to TRBJ2-7; 9 bases are a match to TRBD1. With the DNA end fitting TRBJ2-4 better, the J assignment may be wrong. The CDR3 has 14 residues. Germline loops: CDR1 MDHEN, CDR2 SYDVKM.

The CDR3 sequence: CASSQERLAEGGTQYF. The DNA of the CDR3 is TGCGCCAGCAGCCAAGAGAGGCTGGCGGAAGGGGGGACCCAGTACTTC. The genes are TRBV4-1 and TRBJ2-4, with D maybe TRBD1 (6 bases). The J call may be wrong; the DNA end is better matched by TRBJ2-5. The germline gives CDR1 MGHRA, CDR2 YSYEKL. The CDR3 is made up of 16 amino acids.

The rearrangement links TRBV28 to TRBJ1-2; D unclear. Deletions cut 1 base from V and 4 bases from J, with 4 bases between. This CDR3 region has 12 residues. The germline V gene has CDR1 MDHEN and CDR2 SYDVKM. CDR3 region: CASSLSPYGYTF. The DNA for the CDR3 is TGTGCCAGCAGTTTATCACCCTATGGCTACACCTTC.

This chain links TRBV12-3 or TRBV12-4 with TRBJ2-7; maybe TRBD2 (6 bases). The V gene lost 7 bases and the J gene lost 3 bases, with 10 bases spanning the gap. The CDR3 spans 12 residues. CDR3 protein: CASTPGDYEQYF. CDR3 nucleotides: TGTGCCAGCACCCCGGGGGACTACGAGCAGTACTTC.

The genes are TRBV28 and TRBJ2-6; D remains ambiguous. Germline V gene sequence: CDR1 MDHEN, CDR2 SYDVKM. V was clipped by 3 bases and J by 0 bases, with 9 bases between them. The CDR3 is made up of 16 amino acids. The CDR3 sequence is CASSFTRFSGANVLTF. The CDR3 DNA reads TGTGCCAGCAGTTTCACAAGGTTCTCTGGGGCCAACGTCCTGACTTTC.

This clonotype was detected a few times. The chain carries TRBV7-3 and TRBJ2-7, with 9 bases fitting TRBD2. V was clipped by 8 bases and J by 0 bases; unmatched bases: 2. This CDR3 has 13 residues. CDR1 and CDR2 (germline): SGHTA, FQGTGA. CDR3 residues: CASAAGGSYEQYF. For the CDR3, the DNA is TGTGCCAGCGCAGCGGGAGGCTCCTACGAGCAGTACTTC.

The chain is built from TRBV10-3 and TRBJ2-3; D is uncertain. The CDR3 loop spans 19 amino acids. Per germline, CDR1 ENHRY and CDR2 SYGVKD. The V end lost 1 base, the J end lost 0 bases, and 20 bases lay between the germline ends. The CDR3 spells CAISELVNMGGPSTDTQYF. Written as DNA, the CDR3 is TGTGCCATCAGTGAGTTGGTGAATATGGGCGGCCCTAGCACAGATACGCAGTATTTT.

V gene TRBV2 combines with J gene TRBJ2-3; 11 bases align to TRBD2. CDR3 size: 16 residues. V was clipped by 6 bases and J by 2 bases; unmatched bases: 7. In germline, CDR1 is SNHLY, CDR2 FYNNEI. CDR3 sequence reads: CASSYGLAGPTDTQYF. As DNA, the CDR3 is TGTGCCAGCAGCTACGGACTAGCGGGCCCCACAGATACGCAGTATTTT.